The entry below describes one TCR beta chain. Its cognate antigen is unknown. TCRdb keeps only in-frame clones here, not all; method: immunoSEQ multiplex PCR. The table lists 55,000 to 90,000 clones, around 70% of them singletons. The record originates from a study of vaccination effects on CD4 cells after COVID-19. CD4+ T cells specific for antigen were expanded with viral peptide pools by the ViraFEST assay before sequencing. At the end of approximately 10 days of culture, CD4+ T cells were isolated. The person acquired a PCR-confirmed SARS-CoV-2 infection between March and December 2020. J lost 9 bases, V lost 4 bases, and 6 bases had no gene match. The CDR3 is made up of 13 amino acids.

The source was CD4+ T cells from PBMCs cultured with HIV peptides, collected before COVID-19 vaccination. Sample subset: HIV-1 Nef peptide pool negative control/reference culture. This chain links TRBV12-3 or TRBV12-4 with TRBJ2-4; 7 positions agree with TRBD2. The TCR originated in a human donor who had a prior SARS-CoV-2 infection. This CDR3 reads CASSSGTGGIQYF. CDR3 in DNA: TGTGCCAGCAGTTCCGGGACGGGGGGCATTCAGTACTTC.